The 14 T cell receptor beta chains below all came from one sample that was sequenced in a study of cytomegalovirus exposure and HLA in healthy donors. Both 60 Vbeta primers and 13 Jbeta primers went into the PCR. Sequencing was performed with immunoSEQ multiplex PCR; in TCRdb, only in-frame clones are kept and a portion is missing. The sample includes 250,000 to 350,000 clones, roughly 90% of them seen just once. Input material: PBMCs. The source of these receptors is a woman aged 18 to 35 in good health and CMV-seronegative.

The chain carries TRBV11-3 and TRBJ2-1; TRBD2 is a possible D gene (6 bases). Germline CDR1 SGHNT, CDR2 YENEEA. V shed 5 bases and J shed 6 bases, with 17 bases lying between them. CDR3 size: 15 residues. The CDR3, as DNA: TGTGCCAGCAGCCAAGGCGGGGCAGCATTCAATGAGCAGTTCTTC. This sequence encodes CASSQGGAAFNEQFF. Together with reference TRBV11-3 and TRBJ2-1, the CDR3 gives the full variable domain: EAGVVQSPRYKIIEKKQPVAFWCNPISGHNTLYWYLQNLGQGPELLIRYENEEAVDDSQLPKDRFSAERLKGVDSTLKIQPAELGDSAVYLCASSQGGAAFNEQFFGPGTRLTVL.

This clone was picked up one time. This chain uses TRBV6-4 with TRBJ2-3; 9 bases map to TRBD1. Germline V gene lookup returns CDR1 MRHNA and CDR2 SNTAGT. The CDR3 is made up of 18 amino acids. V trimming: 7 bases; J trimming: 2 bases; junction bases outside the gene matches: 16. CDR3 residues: CASIGQGSSPMLTDTQYF. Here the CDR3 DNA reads TGTGCCAGCATCGGACAGGGGAGTTCCCCTATGCTCACAGATACGCAGTATTTT.

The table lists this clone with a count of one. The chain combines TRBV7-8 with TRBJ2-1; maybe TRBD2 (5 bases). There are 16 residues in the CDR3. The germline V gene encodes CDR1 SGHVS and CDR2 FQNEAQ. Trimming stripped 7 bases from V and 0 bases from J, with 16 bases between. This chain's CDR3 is CASIKGRVSSYNEQFF. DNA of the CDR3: TGTGCCAGCATCAAAGGGCGGGTGAGCTCCTACAATGAGCAGTTCTTC. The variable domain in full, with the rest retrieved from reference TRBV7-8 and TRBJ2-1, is GAGVSQSPRYKVAKRGQDVALRCDPISGHVSLFWYQQALGQGPEFLTYFQNEAQLDKSGLPSDRFFAERPEGSVSTLKIQRTQQEDSAVYLCASIKGRVSSYNEQFFGPGTRLTVL.

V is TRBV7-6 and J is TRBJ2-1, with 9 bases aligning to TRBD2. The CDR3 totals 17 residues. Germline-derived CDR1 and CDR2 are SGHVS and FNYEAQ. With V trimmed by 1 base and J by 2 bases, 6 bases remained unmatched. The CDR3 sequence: CASSLGGSGGAYNEQFF. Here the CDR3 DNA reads TGTGCCAGCAGCTTAGGGGGTAGCGGGGGCGCCTACAATGAGCAGTTCTTC.

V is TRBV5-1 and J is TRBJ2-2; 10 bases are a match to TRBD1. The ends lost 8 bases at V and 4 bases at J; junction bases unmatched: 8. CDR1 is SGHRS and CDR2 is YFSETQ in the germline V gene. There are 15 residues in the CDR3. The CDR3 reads CASESGTGATGELFF. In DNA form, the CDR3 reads TGCGCCAGTGAATCCGGGACAGGGGCCACCGGGGAGCTGTTTTTT.

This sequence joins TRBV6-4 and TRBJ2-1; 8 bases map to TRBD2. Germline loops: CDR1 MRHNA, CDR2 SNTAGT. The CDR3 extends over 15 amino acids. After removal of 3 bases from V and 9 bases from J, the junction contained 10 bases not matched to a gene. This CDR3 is CASSEFDGGASEQFF. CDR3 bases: TGTGCCAGCAGTGAATTTGACGGGGGGGCCAGTGAGCAGTTCTTC.

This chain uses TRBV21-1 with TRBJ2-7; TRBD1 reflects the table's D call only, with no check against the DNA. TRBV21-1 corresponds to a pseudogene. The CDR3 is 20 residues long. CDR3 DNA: TGTGCCAGCAGCAAAGAAGAAGGGGGACAGGGGATCTTTAACGGCTACGAGCAGTACTTC. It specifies CASSKEEGGQGIFNGYEQYF.

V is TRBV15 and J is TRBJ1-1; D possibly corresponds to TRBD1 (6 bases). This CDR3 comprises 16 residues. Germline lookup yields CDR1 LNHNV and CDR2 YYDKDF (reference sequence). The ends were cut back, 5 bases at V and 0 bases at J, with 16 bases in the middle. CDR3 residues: CATSETGAYMNTEAFF. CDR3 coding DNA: TGTGCCACCAGCGAGACAGGCGCCTACATGAACACTGAAGCTTTCTTT.

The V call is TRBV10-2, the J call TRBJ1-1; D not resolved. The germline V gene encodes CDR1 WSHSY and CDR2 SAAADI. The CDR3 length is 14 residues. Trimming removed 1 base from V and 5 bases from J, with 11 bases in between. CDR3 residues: CASSEFTGKTEAFF. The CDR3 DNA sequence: TGCGCCAGCAGTGAGTTCACGGGAAAGACTGAAGCTTTCTTT.

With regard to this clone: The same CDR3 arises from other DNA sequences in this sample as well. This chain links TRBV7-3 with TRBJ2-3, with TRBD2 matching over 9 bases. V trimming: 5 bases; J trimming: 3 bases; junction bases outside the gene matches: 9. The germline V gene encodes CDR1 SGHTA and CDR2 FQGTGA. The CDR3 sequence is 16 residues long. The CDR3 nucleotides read TGTGCCAGCAGCCCGGGGACTAGCCGTGTGACAGATACGCAGTATTTT. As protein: CASSPGTSRVTDTQYF. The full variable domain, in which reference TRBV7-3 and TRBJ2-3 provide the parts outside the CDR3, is GAGVSQTPSNKVTEKGKYVELRCDPISGHTALYWYRQSLGQGPEFLIYFQGTGAADDSGLPNDRFFAVRPEGSVSTLKIQRTERGDSAVYLCASSPGTSRVTDTQYFGPGTRLTVL.

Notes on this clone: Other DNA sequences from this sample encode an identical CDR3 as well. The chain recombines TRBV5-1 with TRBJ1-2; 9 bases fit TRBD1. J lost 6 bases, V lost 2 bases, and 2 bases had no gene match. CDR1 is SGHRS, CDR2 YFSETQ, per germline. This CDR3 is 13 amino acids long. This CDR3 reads CASSLGQGNGYTF. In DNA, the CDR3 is TGCGCCAGCAGCTTAGGACAGGGGAATGGCTACACCTTC.

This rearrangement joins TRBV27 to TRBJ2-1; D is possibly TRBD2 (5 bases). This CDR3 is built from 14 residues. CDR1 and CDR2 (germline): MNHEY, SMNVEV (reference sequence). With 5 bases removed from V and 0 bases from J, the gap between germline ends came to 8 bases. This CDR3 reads CASSERSSYNEQFF. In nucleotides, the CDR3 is TGTGCCAGCAGTGAGCGGTCCTCCTACAATGAGCAGTTCTTC.

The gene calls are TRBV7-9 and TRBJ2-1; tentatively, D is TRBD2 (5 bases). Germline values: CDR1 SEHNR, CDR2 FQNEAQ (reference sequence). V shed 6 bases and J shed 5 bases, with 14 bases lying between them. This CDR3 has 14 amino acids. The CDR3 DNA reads TGTGCCAGCAGGAGCGCGGGCCTCCACAATGAGCAGTTCTTC. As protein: CASRSAGLHNEQFF.

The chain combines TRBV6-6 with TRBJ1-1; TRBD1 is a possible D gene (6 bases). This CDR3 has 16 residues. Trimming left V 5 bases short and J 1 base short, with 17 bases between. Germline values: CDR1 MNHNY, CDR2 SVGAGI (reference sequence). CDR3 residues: CASSRPSGVGNTEAFF. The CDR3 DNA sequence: TGTGCCAGCAGTCGCCCTTCAGGGGTAGGGAACACTGAAGCTTTCTTT.